The rows below give T cell receptor beta chains drawn from one sample of a study of technical replicates of blood from several donors. Clones were sequenced by immunoSEQ multiplex PCR, and TCRdb holds only the in-frame ones, with some missing. The sample comprises some 82,000 clones, about 94% of which are singletons, and 0.39% rests with the top ten. Sequencing input: T cells isolated from PBMCs. These receptors were collected from a human donor in good health. Both conserved end residues are part of each CDR3. A D gene is named only where the DNA matches it firmly. Only part of the rows carry a size: once, few, many, or a class if the clone is expanded.

j_call	clone_size	d_call	v_call	cdr3_aa	cdr3_nt
TRBJ1-1	.	.	TRBV6-5	CASSPETGLGTEAFF	TGTGCCAGCAGCCCCGAGACAGGACTCGGCACTGAAGCTTTCTTT
TRBJ2-1	.	.	TRBV12-2	CASRLCGRGDCAYNEQFF	TGTGCAAGTCGCCTCTGCGGGAGGGGGGACTGTGCCTACAATGAGCAGTTCTTC
TRBJ2-7	.	.	TRBV5-5	CASSSGYEQYF	TGTGCCAGCAGCTCGGGCTACGAGCAGTACTTC
TRBJ2-7	.	.	TRBV28	CASSLSTLYEQYF	TGTGCCAGCAGTTTATCTACCCTCTACGAGCAGTACTTC
TRBJ2-1	.	TRBD1	TRBV4-1	CASSQDARPRGFYNEQFF	TGCGCCAGCAGCCAAGATGCCCGCCCCAGGGGGTTCTACAATGAGCAGTTCTTC
TRBJ2-3	.	.	TRBV13	CASSWVAIRRSDTQYF	TGTGCCAGCAGCTGGGTAGCGATCCGGCGGTCAGATACGCAGTATTTT
TRBJ1-5	.	.	TRBV28	CAGQERRRMGPQHF	TGTGCCGGCCAGGAACGACGGCGAATGGGGCCCCAGCATTTT
TRBJ1-2	.	.	TRBV27	CASGPNIAGYTF	TGTGCCAGCGGGCCTAATATCGCTGGCTACACCTTC
TRBJ1-3	.	TRBD1	TRBV10-3	CAISGLSTGTGNTIYF	TGTGCCATCAGTGGACTATCGACAGGGACTGGAAACACCATATATTTT
TRBJ2-1	.	.	TRBV30	CAWASGFDEQFF	TGTGCCTGGGCCTCAGGGTTCGATGAGCAGTTCTTC
TRBJ2-1	.	TRBD2	TRBV4-2	CASSQAGLAGVAEQFF	TGTGCCAGCAGCCAGGCTGGACTAGCGGGAGTAGCTGAGCAGTTCTTC
TRBJ1-3	.	.	TRBV30	CAWNQGGTENTIYF	TGTGCCTGGAACCAAGGGGGTACGGAAAACACCATATATTTT
TRBJ1-1	.	.	TRBV5-4	CASSFMNTEAFF	TGTGCCAGCAGTTTCATGAACACTGAAGCTTTCTTT
TRBJ2-5	.	.	TRBV5-1	CASSLAGSGPREETQYF	TGCGCCAGCAGCTTGGCCGGTTCAGGCCCAAGGGAGGAGACCCAGTACTTC
TRBJ1-5	.	.	TRBV6-1	CASSEPYGGQPQHF	TGTGCCAGCAGTGAACCGTACGGGGGACAGCCCCAGCATTTT
TRBJ2-1	.	.	TRBV10-1	CASSESETGGNEQFF	TGCGCCAGCAGTGAGTCGGAGACAGGAGGCAATGAGCAGTTCTTC
TRBJ2-1	.	.	TRBV6-5	CASSSSTGEAYNEQFF	.
TRBJ2-7	.	TRBD1	TRBV5-1	CANRRDRDYEQYF	TGCGCCAACCGCCGGGACAGGGACTACGAGCAGTACTTC
TRBJ1-2	.	.	TRBV5-6	CASSLAGAAVYGYTF	TGTGCCAGCAGCTTGGCCGGAGCGGCAGTATATGGCTACACCTTC
TRBJ2-3	.	TRBD2	TRBV6-4	CASSFTKREVEDTQYF	TGTGCCAGCAGTTTCACTAAGCGGGAGGTGGAAGATACGCAGTATTTT
TRBJ2-3	.	.	TRBV7-2	CASNDSRDTQYF	TGTGCCAGCAACGATTCCAGGGATACGCAGTATTTT
TRBJ2-7	few	.	TRBV27	CASSFSSYEQYF	TGTGCCAGCAGTTTTAGCTCCTACGAGCAGTACTTC
TRBJ1-2	.	TRBD1	TRBV28	CASSSTGGVNYGYTF	TGTGCCAGCAGTTCTACAGGGGGCGTTAACTATGGCTACACCTTC
TRBJ2-7	.	TRBD2	TRBV11-3	CASSLDPSTSGRAFYEQYF	TGTGCCAGCAGCTTAGACCCTTCAACTAGCGGGAGGGCCTTCTACGAGCAGTACTTC
TRBJ2-1	once	TRBD2	TRBV29-1	CSVWSGSRHEQFF	TGCAGCGTTTGGAGCGGGAGCAGACACGAGCAGTTCTTC
TRBJ2-1	.	TRBD2	TRBV6-5	CASSRGTSGTNWFF	TGTGCCAGCAGTCGCGGGACTAGCGGGACCAATTGGTTCTTC
TRBJ1-4	.	TRBD1	TRBV6-6	CASSPGTVNNEKLFF	TGTGCCAGCAGTCCTGGGACAGTAAATAATGAAAAACTGTTTTTT
TRBJ1-2	.	.	TRBV25-1	CASRSGVLGGYTF	TGTGCCAGCAGATCAGGGGTCCTAGGCGGCTACACCTTC
TRBJ1-1	.	TRBD1	TRBV5-1	CASSLIIQGATEAFF	TGCGCCAGCAGCTTGATAATCCAGGGGGCCACTGAAGCTTTCTTT
TRBJ2-7	.	TRBD2	TRBV9	CASSDYSAGDYEQYF	TGTGCCAGCAGCGATTACTCGGCGGGAGACTACGAGCAGTACTTC